This TCR beta chain was sequenced during a study of T cells in Graves' hyperthyroidism and ophthalmopathy. In its sample, this clonotype was seen many times. Its antigen is currently unknown. General study points: The model made its ophthalmopathy prediction, and onset followed a median approximately 6 months later.

Newly diagnosed hyperthyroidism patients aged 18 to 65 years had disease lasting under 2 months. Diagnosis rested on symptoms, serum thyroxine and TRAb, thyroid ultrasound, and orbital computed tomography. RNA transcripts were the template for amplifying TCR beta CDR3 regions. TCR CDR3 regions were first amplified by RT-PCR with HTBI primers. In TCRdb, the multiplex PCR reads were re-called with MiXCR into one record per CDR3 protein. The sample has roughly 800,000 distinct CDR3 sequences; over 35% are singletons. The CDR3 contains 14 residues. V dropped 7 bases and J dropped 1 base, with 13 bases sitting between them. The V gene's germline CDR1 is LNHDA and CDR2 SQIVND (reference sequence).

The V gene is TRBV19, the J gene TRBJ1-1; no firm D call. The sequence came from a man between 18 and 35 years old with Graves' hyperthyroidism. The sequencing sample was made of blood. The CDR3 sequence: CASMLSWGNTEAFF. CDR3 DNA sequence: TGTGCCAGTATGCTTTCTTGGGGGAACACTGAAGCTTTCTTT.